This T cell receptor (beta chain) was obtained from a study of identical twins. This clonotype was detected many times. Its antigen is as yet unknown. Germline V gives CDR1 SGHRS, CDR2 YFSETQ. This CDR3 comprises 15 residues. Losses at the gene ends were 3 bases for V and 6 bases for J; bases not matched to a gene: 8. Addition of a universal primer site occurred through template switching, and cDNA carried unique molecular identifiers. One entry per CDR3 protein, called by TCRdb with MiXCR from the 5' RACE reads. Counted here are about 660,000 distinct CDR3 sequences, less than 10% occurring once; the ten biggest clones make up 0.75% to 1%. Study-level findings and limits: Fewer insertions marked abundant cord blood beta clonotypes; young adult naive trended weakly, memory not at all.

Everyone who gave samples was a healthy Caucasian. These data were also filed under a second study, of yellow fever vaccine responses in identical twins.

The clonotype comes from a woman aged 18-35 years in good health. The sequencing sample was made of PBMCs. The gene calls are TRBV5-1 and TRBJ2-7; TRBD2 matches 11 bases. The CDR3 sequence is CASSSVTSGRGEQYF. CDR3 sequence (DNA): TGCGCCAGCAGCTCCGTTACTAGCGGGAGAGGCGAGCAGTACTTC.